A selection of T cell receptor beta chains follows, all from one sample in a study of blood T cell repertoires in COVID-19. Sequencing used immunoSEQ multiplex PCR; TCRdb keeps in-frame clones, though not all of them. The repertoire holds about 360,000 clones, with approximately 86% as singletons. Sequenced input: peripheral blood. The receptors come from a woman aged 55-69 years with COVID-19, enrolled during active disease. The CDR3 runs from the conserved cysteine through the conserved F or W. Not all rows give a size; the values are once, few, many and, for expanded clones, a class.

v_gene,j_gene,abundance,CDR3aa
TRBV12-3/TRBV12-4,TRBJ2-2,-,CASSLSGAGELFF
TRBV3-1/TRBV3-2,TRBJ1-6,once,CASSQFLQGNSPLHF
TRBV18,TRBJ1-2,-,CASLSQGEVYGYTF
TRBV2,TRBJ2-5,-,CASRYPTSIRETQYF
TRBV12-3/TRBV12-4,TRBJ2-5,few,CASSFGETQYF
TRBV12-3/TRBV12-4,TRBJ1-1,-,CASSVQMNTEAFF
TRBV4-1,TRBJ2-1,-,CASSPLGTSGGSYEQFF
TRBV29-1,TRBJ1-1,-,CSVGAQGGTEAFF
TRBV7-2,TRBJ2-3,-,CASSLGLAGVSTDTQYF
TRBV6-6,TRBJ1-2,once,CASSGQGLNYGYTF
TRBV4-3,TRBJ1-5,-,CASSQSGTGDQPQHF
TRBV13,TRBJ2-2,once,CASSQVQGTTGELFF
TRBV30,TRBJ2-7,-,CAWSVGAGNEQYF
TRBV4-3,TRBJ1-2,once,CASSQDTGDRGLYGYTF
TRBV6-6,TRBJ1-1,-,CASSYSSGGTEAFF
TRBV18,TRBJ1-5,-,CASSPLPVFSNQPQHF
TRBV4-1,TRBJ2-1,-,CASSQGGGTGFDNEQFF
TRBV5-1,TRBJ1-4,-,CASRLPTTTNEKLFF
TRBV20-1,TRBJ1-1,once,CSASLQGGTEAFF
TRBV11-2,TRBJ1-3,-,CASSLVLGQGVSGNTIYF
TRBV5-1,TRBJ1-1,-,CASSLVPSAYTEAFF
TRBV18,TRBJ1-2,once,CASSFGQVLGTNYGYTF
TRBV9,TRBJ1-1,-,CASSVRDRGNTEAFF
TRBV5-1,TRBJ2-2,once,CASSPDRVNTGELFF
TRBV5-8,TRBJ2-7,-,CASWSGGSYEQYF
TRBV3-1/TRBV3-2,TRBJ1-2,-,CASSQANRGHGYTF
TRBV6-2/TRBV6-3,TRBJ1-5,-,CASSYSQGGQPQHF
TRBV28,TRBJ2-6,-,CASSLGGAILNSGANVLTF
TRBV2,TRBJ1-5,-,CASGRGGTSQPQHF
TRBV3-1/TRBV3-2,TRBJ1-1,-,CASSPGLLEAFF
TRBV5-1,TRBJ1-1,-,CASSLSSGRETEAFF
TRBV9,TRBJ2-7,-,CASSVGGASSYEQYF
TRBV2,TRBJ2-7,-,CASRSRGSYAYEQYF
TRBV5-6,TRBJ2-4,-,CASSLAGQFKNIQYF
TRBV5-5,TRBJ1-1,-,CASSSGTGGTEAFF
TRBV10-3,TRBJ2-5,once,CAISGHNGTSSLSPEETQYF
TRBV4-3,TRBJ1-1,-,CASSQDRRTEAFF
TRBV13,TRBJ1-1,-,CASSLGAGLNTEAFF
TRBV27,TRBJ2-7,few,CASSTDYQAGEQYF
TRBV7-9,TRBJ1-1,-,CASSNLQGLWTEAFF
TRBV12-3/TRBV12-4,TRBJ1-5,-,CASKLGGRGPQHF
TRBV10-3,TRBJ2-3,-,CAISAGSFTDTQYF
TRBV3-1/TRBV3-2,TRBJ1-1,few,CASSHFDRGNTEAFF
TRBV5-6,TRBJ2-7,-,CASSQTGYEQYF
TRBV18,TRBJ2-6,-,CASSPTGGAGANVLTF
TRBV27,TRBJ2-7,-,CARGAGQGGYEQYF
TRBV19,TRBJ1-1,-,CASTLRGTEAFF